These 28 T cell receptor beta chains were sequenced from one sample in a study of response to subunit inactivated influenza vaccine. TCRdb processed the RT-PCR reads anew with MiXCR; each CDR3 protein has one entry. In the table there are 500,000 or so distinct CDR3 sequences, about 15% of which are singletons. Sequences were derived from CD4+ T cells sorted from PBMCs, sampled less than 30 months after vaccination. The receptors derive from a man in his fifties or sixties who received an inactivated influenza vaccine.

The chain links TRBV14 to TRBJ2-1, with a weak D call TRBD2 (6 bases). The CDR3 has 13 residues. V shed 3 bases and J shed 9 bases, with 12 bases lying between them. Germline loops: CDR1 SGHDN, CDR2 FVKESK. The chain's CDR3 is CASSHRDFGEQFF. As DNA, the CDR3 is TGTGCCAGCAGCCACCGGGACTTTGGTGAGCAGTTCTTC.

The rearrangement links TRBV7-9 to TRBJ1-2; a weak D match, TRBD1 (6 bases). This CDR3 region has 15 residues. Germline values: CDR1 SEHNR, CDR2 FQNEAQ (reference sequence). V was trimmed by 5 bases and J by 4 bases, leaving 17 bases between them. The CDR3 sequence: CASSKEGGGGYGYTF. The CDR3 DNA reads TGTGCCAGCAGCAAGGAGGGGGGAGGAGGCTATGGCTACACCTTC.

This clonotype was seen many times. The CDR3: CASCNRRTSGYNEQFF. CDR3 coding DNA: TGTGCCAGCTGTAACCGAAGGACTAGCGGCTACAATGAGCAGTTCTTC. V gene TRBV6-4 combines with J gene TRBJ2-1; 10 bases map to TRBD2. Germline V gene lookup returns CDR1 MRHNA and CDR2 SNTAGT. V trimming: 8 bases; J trimming: 3 bases; junction bases outside the gene matches: 10. This CDR3 is 16 amino acids long.

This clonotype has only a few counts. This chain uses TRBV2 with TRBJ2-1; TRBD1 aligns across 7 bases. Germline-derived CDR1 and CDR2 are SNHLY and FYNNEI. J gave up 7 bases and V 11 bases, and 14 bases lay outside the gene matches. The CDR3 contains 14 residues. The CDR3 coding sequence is TGTGCCGGATACAGGGGAAGTTCGGGAAATGAGCAGTTCTTC. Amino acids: CAGYRGSSGNEQFF.

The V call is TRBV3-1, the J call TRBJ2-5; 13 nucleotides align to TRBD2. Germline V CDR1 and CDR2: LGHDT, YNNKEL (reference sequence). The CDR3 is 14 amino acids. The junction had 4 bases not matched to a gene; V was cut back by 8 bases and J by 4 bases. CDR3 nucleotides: TGTGCCAGCCTGCGGACTAGCGGGGGAGAGACCCAGTACTTC. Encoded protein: CASLRTSGGETQYF.

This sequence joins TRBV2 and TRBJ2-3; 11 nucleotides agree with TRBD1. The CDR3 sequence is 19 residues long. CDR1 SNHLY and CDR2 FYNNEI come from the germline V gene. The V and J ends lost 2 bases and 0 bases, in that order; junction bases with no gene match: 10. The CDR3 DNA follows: TGTGCCAGCAGTGAATTAATTTATCGGGACAGGGGGAGCACAGATACGCAGTATTTT. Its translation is CASSELIYRDRGSTDTQYF.

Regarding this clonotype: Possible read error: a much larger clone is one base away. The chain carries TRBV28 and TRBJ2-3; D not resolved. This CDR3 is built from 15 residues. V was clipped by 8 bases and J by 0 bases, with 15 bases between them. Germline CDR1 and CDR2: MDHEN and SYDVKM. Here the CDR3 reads CASSPLVISTDTQYF. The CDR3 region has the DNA TGTGCCAGCTCACCCCTAGTGATTAGCACAGATACGCAGTATTTT.

CDR3 sequence (DNA): TGCAGTGCTAGGTGGGGGGAGACCCAGTACTTC. Translated: CSARWGETQYF. The chain links TRBV20-1 to TRBJ2-5; D is possibly TRBD1 or TRBD2 (5 bases each). V lost 3 bases and J lost 5, with 7 bases in between. Germline loops: CDR1 DFQATT, CDR2 SNEGSKA (reference sequence). CDR3 size: 11 residues.

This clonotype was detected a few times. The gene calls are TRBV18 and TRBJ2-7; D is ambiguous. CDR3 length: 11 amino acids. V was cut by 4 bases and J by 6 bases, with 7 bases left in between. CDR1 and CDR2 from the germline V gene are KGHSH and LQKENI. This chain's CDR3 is CASSHDLEQYF. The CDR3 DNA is TGTGCCAGCTCACACGATCTCGAGCAGTACTTC. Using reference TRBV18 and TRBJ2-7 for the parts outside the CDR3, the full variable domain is NAGVMQNPRHLVRRRGQEARLRCSPMKGHSHVYWYRQLPEEGLKFMVYLQKENIIDESGMPKERFSAEFPKEGPSILRIQQVVRGDSAAYFCASSHDLEQYFGPGTRLTVT.

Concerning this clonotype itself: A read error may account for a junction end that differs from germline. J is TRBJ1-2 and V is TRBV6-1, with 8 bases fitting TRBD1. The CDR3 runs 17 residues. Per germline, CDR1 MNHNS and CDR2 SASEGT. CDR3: CASRTDRGGTTNCGYTF. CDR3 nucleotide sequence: TGTGCCAGCAGGACCGACAGGGGCGGGACGACTAACTGTGGCTACACCTTC.

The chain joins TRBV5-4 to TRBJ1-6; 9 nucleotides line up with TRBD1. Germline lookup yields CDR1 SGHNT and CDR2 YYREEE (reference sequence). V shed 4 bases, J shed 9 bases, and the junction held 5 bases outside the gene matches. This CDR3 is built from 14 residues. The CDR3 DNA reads TGTGCCAGCAGCCGGACAGGGGATGGTTCACCCCTCCACTTT. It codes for CASSRTGDGSPLHF.

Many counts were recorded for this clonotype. CDR3 coding DNA: TGTGCCAGCAGTTGGGGACTAGACGTCCCCGGGGAGCTGTTTTTT. Amino acids: CASSWGLDVPGELFF. The chain recombines TRBV6-5 with TRBJ2-2; 8 positions match TRBD2. Trimming took 4 bases from V and 6 from J; bases not matched to a gene: 7. Germline V gene lookup returns CDR1 MNHEY and CDR2 SVGAGI. CDR3 size: 15 residues.

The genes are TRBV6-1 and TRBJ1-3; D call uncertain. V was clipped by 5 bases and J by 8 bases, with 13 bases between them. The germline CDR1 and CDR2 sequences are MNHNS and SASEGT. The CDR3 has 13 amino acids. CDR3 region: CASSPPDGDTIYF. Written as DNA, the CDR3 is TGTGCCAGCAGTCCCCCTGACGGGGACACCATATATTTT.

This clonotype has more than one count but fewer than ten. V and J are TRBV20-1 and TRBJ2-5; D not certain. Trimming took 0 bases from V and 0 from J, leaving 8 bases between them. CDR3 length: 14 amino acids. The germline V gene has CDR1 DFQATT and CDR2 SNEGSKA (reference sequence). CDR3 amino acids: CSARDLYNQETQYF. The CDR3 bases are TGCAGTGCTAGAGATCTATATAACCAAGAGACCCAGTACTTC.

CDR3 nucleotides: TGCGCCAGCAGCTTGGCCGCAGGGGATGAGCAGTTCTTC. This encodes CASSLAAGDEQFF. The chain uses TRBV5-1 and TRBJ2-1, with D possibly being TRBD1 (6 bases). Germline values: CDR1 SGHRS, CDR2 YFSETQ. This CDR3 spans 13 amino acids. With 0 bases removed from V and 8 bases from J, the gap between germline ends came to 9 bases.

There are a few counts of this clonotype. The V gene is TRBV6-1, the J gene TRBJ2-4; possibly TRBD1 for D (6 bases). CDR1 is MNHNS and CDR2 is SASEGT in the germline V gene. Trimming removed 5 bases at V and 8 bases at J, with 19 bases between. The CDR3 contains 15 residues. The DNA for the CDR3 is TGTGCCAGCAGTCCAGATATACACCGGACAGACATTCAGTACTTC. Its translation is CASSPDIHRTDIQYF.

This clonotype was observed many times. In DNA form, the CDR3 reads TGTGCCAGTACTCACGGCACAGATACGCAGTATTTT. This translates into CASTHGTDTQYF. This chain joins TRBV11-2 and TRBJ2-3; D is unresolved. The germline gives CDR1 SGHAT, CDR2 FQNNGV. CDR3 size: 12 residues. The V gene lost 9 bases and the J gene lost 1 base, with 8 bases spanning the gap.

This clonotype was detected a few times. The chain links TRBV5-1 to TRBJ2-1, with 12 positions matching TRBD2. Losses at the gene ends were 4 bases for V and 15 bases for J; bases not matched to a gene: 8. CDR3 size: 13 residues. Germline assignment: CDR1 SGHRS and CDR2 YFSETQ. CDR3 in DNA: TGCGCCAGCAGCGTCCCGGGACTAGCGGGCTGGTTCTTC. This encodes CASSVPGLAGWFF. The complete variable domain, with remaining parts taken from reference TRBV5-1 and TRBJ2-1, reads KAGVTQTPRYLIKTRGQQVTLSCSPISGHRSVSWYQQTPGQGLQFLFEYFSETQRNKGNFPGRFSGRQFSNSRSEMNVSTLELGDSALYLCASSVPGLAGWFFGPGTRLTVL.

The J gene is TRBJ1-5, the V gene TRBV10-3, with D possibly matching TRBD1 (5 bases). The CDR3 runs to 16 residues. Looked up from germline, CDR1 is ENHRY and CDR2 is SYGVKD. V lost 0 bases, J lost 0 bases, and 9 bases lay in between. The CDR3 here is CAISESGGASNQPQHF. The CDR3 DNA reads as TGTGCCATCAGTGAGTCGGGAGGGGCTAGCAATCAGCCCCAGCATTTT.

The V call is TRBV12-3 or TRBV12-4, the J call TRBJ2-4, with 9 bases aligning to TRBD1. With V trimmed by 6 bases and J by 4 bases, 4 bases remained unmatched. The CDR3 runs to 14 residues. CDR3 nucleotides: TGTGCCAGCAGCCTGACAGGGGGAAAAAACATTCAGTACTTC. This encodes CASSLTGGKNIQYF.

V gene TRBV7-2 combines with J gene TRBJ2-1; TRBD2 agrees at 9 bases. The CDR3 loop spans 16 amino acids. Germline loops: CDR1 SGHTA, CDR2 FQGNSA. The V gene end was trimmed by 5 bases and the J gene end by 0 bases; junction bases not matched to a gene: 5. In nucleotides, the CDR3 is TGTGCCAGCAGCCTAGGGACTAGCTTCTCCTACAATGAGCAGTTCTTC. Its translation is CASSLGTSFSYNEQFF.

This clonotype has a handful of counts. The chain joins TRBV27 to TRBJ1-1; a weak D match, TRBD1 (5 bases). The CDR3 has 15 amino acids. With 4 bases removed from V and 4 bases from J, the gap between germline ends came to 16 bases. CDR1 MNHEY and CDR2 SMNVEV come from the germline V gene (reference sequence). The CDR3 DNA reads TGTGCCAGCAGTTACCAGGGACCGCGGGCCACTGAAGCTTTCTTT. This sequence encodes CASSYQGPRATEAFF.

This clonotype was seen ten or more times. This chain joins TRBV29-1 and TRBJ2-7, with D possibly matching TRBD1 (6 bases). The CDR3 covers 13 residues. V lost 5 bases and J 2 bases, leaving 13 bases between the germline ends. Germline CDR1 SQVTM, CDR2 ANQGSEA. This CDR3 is CSVRGRVAYEQYF. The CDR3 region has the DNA TGCAGCGTTAGGGGGAGAGTAGCCTACGAGCAGTACTTC.

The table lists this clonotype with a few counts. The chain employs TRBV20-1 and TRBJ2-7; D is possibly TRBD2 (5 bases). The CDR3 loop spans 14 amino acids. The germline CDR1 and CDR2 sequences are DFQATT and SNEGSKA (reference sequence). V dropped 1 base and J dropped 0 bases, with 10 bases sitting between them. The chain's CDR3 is CSARGTFRSYEQYF. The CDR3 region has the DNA TGCAGTGCTAGAGGGACTTTCCGCTCCTACGAGCAGTACTTC.

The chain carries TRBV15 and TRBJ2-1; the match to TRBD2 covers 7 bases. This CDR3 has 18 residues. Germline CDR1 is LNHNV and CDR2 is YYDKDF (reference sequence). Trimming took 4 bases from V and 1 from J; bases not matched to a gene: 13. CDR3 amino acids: CATSTGRPWGGSYNEQFF. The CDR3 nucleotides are TGTGCCACCAGCACTGGTCGTCCGTGGGGAGGGTCCTACAATGAGCAGTTCTTC. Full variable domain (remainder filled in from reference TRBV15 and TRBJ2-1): DAMVIQNPRYQVTQFGKPVTLSCSQTLNHNVMYWYQQKSSQAPKLLFHYYDKDFNNEADTPDNFQSRRPNTSFCFLDIRSPGLGDTAMYLCATSTGRPWGGSYNEQFFGPGTRLTVL.

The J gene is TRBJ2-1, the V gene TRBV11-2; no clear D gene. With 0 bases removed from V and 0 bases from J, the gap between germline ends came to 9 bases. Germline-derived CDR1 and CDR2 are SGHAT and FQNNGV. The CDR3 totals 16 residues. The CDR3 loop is CASSLEGSLSYNEQFF. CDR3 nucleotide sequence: TGTGCCAGCAGCTTAGAGGGCAGTCTCTCCTACAATGAGCAGTTCTTC.

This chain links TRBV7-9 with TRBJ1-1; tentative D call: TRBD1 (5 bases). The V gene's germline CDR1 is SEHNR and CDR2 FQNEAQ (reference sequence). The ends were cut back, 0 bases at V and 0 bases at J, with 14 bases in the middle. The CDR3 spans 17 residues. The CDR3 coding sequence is TGTGCCAGCAGCTTAGCTCTAACAGGTTATATGAACACTGAAGCTTTCTTT. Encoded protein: CASSLALTGYMNTEAFF.

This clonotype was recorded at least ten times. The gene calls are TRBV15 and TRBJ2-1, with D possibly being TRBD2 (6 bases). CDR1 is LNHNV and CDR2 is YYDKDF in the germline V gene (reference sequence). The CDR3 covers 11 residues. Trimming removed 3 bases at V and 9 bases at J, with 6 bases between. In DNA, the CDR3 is TGTGCCACCAGCAGCGGGGGTGAGCAGTTCTTC. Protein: CATSSGGEQFF.